The TCR beta chain under discussion was sequenced for a study of human T cells and chemical hapten exposure. This clonotype was recorded many times. What it binds is unknown. Time point described: patch test 1, 2 weeks after DPC sensitization. The treatment was: therapeutic diphenylcyclopropenone sensitization with weekly scalp DPC. Non-pregnant alopecia patients aged 18 to 70, suitable for DPC therapy. Unfractionated whole blood was the source from which total RNA was extracted. The CDR3 loop spans 11 amino acids. V was clipped by 10 bases and J by 8 bases, with 11 bases between them. CDR1 is ENHRY and CDR2 is SYGVKD in the germline V gene. The study's findings and limits: The count of PT1 expanded TCRs correlated positively with patch test score.

A single record per CDR3 protein comes from TCRdb applying MiXCR to the RACE reads. This table has 350,000 or so distinct CDR3 sequences, under 8% appearing once. This specimen was whole blood, taken in connection with sensitization to the hapten diphenylcyclopropenone (DPC). The chain links TRBV10-3 to TRBJ1-4; D is ambiguous. This clonotype was obtained from a woman between 18 and 29 years old with alopecia areata. Some clones in this sample may be carry-over from other donors' samples. CDR3 bases: TGTGCCACCCGGACGGCAGAAAAACTGTTTTTT. Residues: CATRTAEKLFF.